This entry concerns a single T cell receptor (beta chain). The data stem from a study of CD8 T cells in Susac syndrome. Study-level background: When blood was drawn, patients with Susac syndrome were on intravenous immunoglobulin alone, on corticosteroids, or therapy-naive.

It was with random hexamers that about 0.45 to 1 ug RNA was reverse transcribed. Each CDR3 protein gets one entry after TCRdb re-called the immunoSEQ multiplex PCR reads with MiXCR. The table shows about 94,000 distinct CDR3 sequences, with about 93% occurring only once. Blood CD8+ and CD4+ T cells underwent high-throughput TCR beta sequencing. This CDR3 region has 15 residues. Trimming left V 1 base short and J 2 bases short, with 10 bases between. The sequencing sample was made of CD4+ T cells from PBMCs. The chain recombines TRBV12-3 or TRBV12-4 with TRBJ2-3, with D possibly matching TRBD2 (5 bases). This TCR came from a human donor with Susac syndrome. CDR3 coding DNA: TGTGCCAGCAGTTTAGGCGGGTCCCCCACAGATACGCAGTATTTT. Its protein is CASSLGGSPTDTQYF.